The 9 T cell receptor beta chains reported below all come from one sample, sequenced in a study of control samples from healthy donors and cancer patients. TCRdb's copy holds only in-frame clones and misses some; the assay was immunoSEQ multiplex PCR. The data show 150,000 to 200,000 clones, about 90% seen once. Specimen: blood. These receptors all come from a woman aged 45-65 years in good health.

The V gene is TRBV19, the J gene TRBJ1-6; 7 nucleotides align to TRBD1. Germline values: CDR1 LNHDA, CDR2 SQIVND (reference sequence). The junction had 7 bases not matched to a gene; V was cut back by 8 bases and J by 9 bases. The CDR3 totals 13 residues. The CDR3 DNA is TGTGCCAGTCGATTCAAGGGGGCTTCACCCCTCCACTTT. As protein: CASRFKGASPLHF.

The rearrangement joins TRBV18 to TRBJ2-1; a weak D match, TRBD2 (5 bases). Germline V lookup: CDR1 KGHSH, CDR2 LQKENI. The CDR3 has 15 residues. Trimming pared 2 bases from V and 5 bases from J, leaving 13 bases between. CDR3 sequence reads: CASSPRAVLNNEQFF. The CDR3, as DNA: TGTGCCAGCTCACCAAGAGCGGTACTTAACAATGAGCAGTTCTTC.

This clone was counted at least ten times. V usage is TRBV5-1 and J usage is TRBJ1-1; D is unclear. The germline V and J ends were trimmed by 2 bases and 7 bases, with 9 bases remaining between them. The CDR3 has 12 residues. The V gene's germline CDR1 is SGHRS and CDR2 YFSETQ. The CDR3 spells CASSFLSGEAFF. The DNA of the CDR3 is TGCGCCAGCAGCTTTCTCAGCGGTGAAGCTTTCTTT. The full variable domain, in which reference TRBV5-1 and TRBJ1-1 provide the parts outside the CDR3, is KAGVTQTPRYLIKTRGQQVTLSCSPISGHRSVSWYQQTPGQGLQFLFEYFSETQRNKGNFPGRFSGRQFSNSRSEMNVSTLELGDSALYLCASSFLSGEAFFGQGTRLTVV.

The chain combines TRBV5-1 with TRBJ2-2; either TRBD1 or TRBD2 may fit D (5 bases each). V lost 0 bases and J lost 4, with 13 bases in between. CDR3 length: 16 amino acids. The germline V gene has CDR1 SGHRS and CDR2 YFSETQ. The CDR3 nucleotides are TGCGCCAGCAGCTTGGGGGGGATACAGCGCACCGGGGAGCTGTTTTTT. Its protein is CASSLGGIQRTGELFF.

The rearrangement joins TRBV7-3 to TRBJ1-2; maybe TRBD1 (5 bases). Per germline, CDR1 SGHTA and CDR2 FQGTGA. The CDR3 length is 14 residues. Trimming left V 0 bases short and J 2 bases short, with 7 bases between. DNA of the CDR3: TGTGCCAGCAGCTTAACGTCAGGGAACTATGGCTACACCTTC. Amino acid sequence: CASSLTSGNYGYTF. Together with reference TRBV7-3 and TRBJ1-2, the CDR3 gives the full variable domain: GAGVSQTPSNKVTEKGKYVELRCDPISGHTALYWYRQSLGQGPEFLIYFQGTGAADDSGLPNDRFFAVRPEGSVSTLKIQRTERGDSAVYLCASSLTSGNYGYTFGSGTRLTVV.

V is TRBV3-1 (or the pseudogene TRBV3-2) and J is TRBJ1-4, with D hard to call. CDR1 LGHDT and CDR2 YNNKEL come from the germline V gene (reference sequence). The CDR3 spans 15 residues. V lost 6 bases and J 0 bases, leaving 11 bases between the germline ends. CDR3 DNA: TGTGCCAGCAGGCCATCCTTTTCAACTAATGAAAAACTGTTTTTT. Residues: CASRPSFSTNEKLFF.

J is TRBJ2-3 and V is TRBV18, with 8 bases lining up with TRBD2. J lost 5 bases, V lost 0 bases, and 10 bases had no gene match. This CDR3 has 17 amino acids. Germline-derived CDR1 and CDR2 are KGHSH and LQKENI. The CDR3 DNA is TGTGCCAGCTCACCACCACGGGCGGGAGGACGAAAAGATACGCAGTATTTT. Its protein product is CASSPPRAGGRKDTQYF.

Notes on this clone: This same CDR3 is encoded by further DNA sequences in the sample. The chain recombines TRBV9 with TRBJ1-4; D is unclear. Germline lookup yields CDR1 SGDLS and CDR2 YYNGEE. CDR3 length: 15 residues. The germline V and J ends were trimmed by 4 bases and 0 bases, with 10 bases remaining between them. The CDR3: CASSSRGATNEKLFF. The CDR3 DNA reads as TGTGCCAGCAGCTCCCGGGGTGCAACTAATGAAAAACTGTTTTTT. The whole variable domain, filled in from reference TRBV9 and TRBJ1-4, reads DSGVTQTPKHLITATGQRVTLRCSPRSGDLSVYWYQQSLDQGLQFLIQYYNGEERAKGNILERFSAQQFPDLHSELNLSSLELGDSALYFCASSSRGATNEKLFFGSGTQLSVL.

The chain employs TRBV6-1 and TRBJ1-6; D might be TRBD1 (6 bases). The germline CDR1 and CDR2 sequences are MNHNS and SASEGT. V was pared by 4 bases and J by 1 base, with 11 bases between. The CDR3 sequence is 16 residues long. CDR3 amino acids: CASSGYRESYNSPLHF. CDR3 DNA sequence: TGTGCCAGCAGTGGCTACAGGGAATCCTATAATTCACCCCTCCACTTT.